A selection of T cell receptor beta chains follows, all from one sample in a study of radiotherapy plus CTLA-4 blockade in lung cancer. The table came from immunoSEQ multiplex PCR; TCRdb's copy has only in-frame clones and leaves some out. The sample lists around 42,000 clones; roughly 60% were seen once. The specimen was peripheral blood, collected from a patient treated with radiotherapy plus ipilimumab. The receptors shown here come from a human donor with non-small cell lung cancer who had a partial response to radiotherapy plus ipilimumab. The CDR3 runs from the conserved cysteine through the conserved F or W. The D gene is left open where the match is weak. Rows may omit the clone size; those that give it use once, few, many or a size class.

V gene	J gene	D gene	clone size	CDR3 length	CDR3 protein	CDR3 DNA
TRBV7-2	TRBJ2-1	TRBD2	.	16	CASSLGAGRLYNEQFF	TGTGCCAGCAGCCTAGGAGCGGGACGGCTTTACAATGAGCAGTTCTTC
TRBV10-2	TRBJ1-1	.	.	13	CASSLTGNTEAFF	TGCGCCAGCTCTCTGACGGGGAACACTGAAGCTTTCTTT
TRBV7-9	TRBJ1-1	TRBD1	.	16	CASSLGGTGRRTEAFF	TGTGCCAGCAGCTTAGGGGGGACAGGGAGGCGGACTGAAGCTTTCTTT
TRBV11-2	TRBJ2-2	.	once	13	CASSETSSGELFF	TGTGCCAGCAGCGAAACTAGCAGCGGGGAGCTGTTTTTT
TRBV5-1	TRBJ1-1	TRBD1	.	15	CASSLLSTGDTEAFF	TGCGCCAGCAGCCTCTTATCCACAGGGGACACTGAAGCTTTCTTT
TRBV20-1	TRBJ1-1	.	few	11	CSAPMGGQAFF	TGCAGTGCTCCTATGGGGGGACAAGCTTTCTTT
TRBV9	TRBJ1-2	TRBD1	.	16	CASSVQWGQGVNGYTF	TGTGCCAGCAGCGTTCAGTGGGGACAGGGGGTGAATGGCTACACCTTC
TRBV7-2	TRBJ1-6	TRBD1	.	18	CASSLRGTGTSYNSPLHF	TGTGCCAGCAGCTTACGAGGGACAGGGACTTCTTATAATTCACCCCTCCACTTT
TRBV6-1	TRBJ1-3	.	few	15	CASSTGPSAGNTIYF	TGTGCCAGCAGTACAGGGCCCTCAGCTGGAAACACCATATATTTT
TRBV5-1	TRBJ2-7	TRBD1	.	15	CASSGGVGQGYEQYF	TGCGCCAGCAGCGGAGGGGTTGGACAGGGCTACGAGCAGTACTTC
TRBV19	TRBJ2-1	TRBD2	medium-sized	13	CATGGANTLVQFF	TGTGCCACCGGGGGGGCGAATACTCTTGTGCAGTTCTTC
TRBV9	TRBJ2-3	TRBD2	.	15	CASSSPGGATDTQYF	TGTGCCAGCAGCTCCCCCGGGGGGGCAACAGATACGCAGTATTTT
TRBV11-2	TRBJ2-7	TRBD1	.	14	CASRTTGGLYEQYF	TGTGCCAGCCGGACCACAGGGGGTCTCTACGAGCAGTACTTC
TRBV7-9	TRBJ1-1	TRBD1	.	13	CASTRGKGTEAFF	TGTGCCAGCACCAGGGGGAAGGGAACTGAAGCTTTCTTT
TRBV14	TRBJ2-1	TRBD2	.	16	CASSLVRLAGTDEQFF	TGTGCCAGCAGCCTAGTCAGACTAGCGGGAACCGATGAGCAGTTCTTC
TRBV6-1	TRBJ1-3	TRBD1	once	14	CASSRQGSGNTIYF	TGTGCCAGCAGTCGACAGGGCTCTGGAAACACCATATATTTT
TRBV7-6	TRBJ2-7	.	.	15	CASSLGPSPSYEQYF	TGTGCCAGCAGCTTAGGTCCATCCCCCAGCTACGAGCAGTACTTC
TRBV2	TRBJ2-1	.	.	16	CASSATHGQTYNEQFF	TGTGCCAGCAGTGCTACCCATGGACAGACTTACAATGAGCAGTTCTTC
TRBV27	TRBJ2-3	.	.	14	CASAGRSFTDTQYF	TGTGCCAGCGCTGGGAGGTCCTTCACAGATACGCAGTATTTT
TRBV9	TRBJ2-2	TRBD1	.	15	CASSETGVNTGELFF	TGTGCCAGCAGCGAGACAGGGGTGAACACCGGGGAGCTGTTTTTT
TRBV5-4	TRBJ2-2	.	few	13	CASSLPAAGELFF	TGTGCCAGCAGCTTGCCCGCGGCCGGGGAGCTGTTTTTT
TRBV27	TRBJ1-6	.	.	14	CASSRPGSNSPLHF	TGTGCCAGCAGTCGCCCGGGGAGTAATTCACCCCTCCACTTT
TRBV19	TRBJ1-5	TRBD1	.	14	CASRETGGTQPQHF	TGTGCCAGTAGAGAGACAGGGGGCACTCAGCCCCAGCATTTT
TRBV10-3	TRBJ1-2	TRBD1	.	13	CAIRGDDRDGYTF	TGTGCCATCAGAGGGGATGACAGGGATGGCTACACCTTC
TRBV30	TRBJ2-5	.	.	13	CAWSVLNQETQYF	TGTGCCTGGAGTGTTCTAAACCAAGAGACCCAGTACTTC
TRBV6-6	TRBJ2-2	TRBD1	.	16	CASRRTGTGDTGELFF	TGTGCCAGCAGAAGAACCGGGACAGGGGACACCGGGGAGCTGTTTTTT
TRBV4-3	TRBJ2-1	.	.	15	CASSQGATLNNEQFF	TGCGCCAGCAGCCAAGGCGCTACCCTTAACAATGAGCAGTTCTTC
TRBV9	TRBJ1-2	.	.	11	CASSSRDGYTF	TGTGCCAGCAGCTCCAGGGATGGCTACACCTTC
TRBV6-5	TRBJ1-1	TRBD1	.	14	CASRYGTGINEAFF	TGTGCCAGCCGCTATGGGACAGGGATAAATGAAGCTTTCTTT
TRBV9	TRBJ1-2	TRBD1	.	15	CASSAGTGPNYGYTF	TGTGCCAGCAGCGCCGGGACAGGTCCTAACTATGGCTACACCTTC
TRBV29-1	TRBJ1-1	.	.	15	CSVGGVLSMNTEAFF	TGCAGCGTTGGTGGAGTTCTATCCATGAACACTGAAGCTTTCTTT
TRBV14	TRBJ2-2	TRBD1	.	15	CASSRGQGYTGELFF	TGTGCCAGCAGCCGGGGACAGGGATACACCGGGGAGCTGTTTTTT
TRBV18	TRBJ1-4	.	.	14	CASSPGAANEKLFF	TGTGCCAGCTCACCAGGGGCAGCTAATGAAAAACTGTTTTTT